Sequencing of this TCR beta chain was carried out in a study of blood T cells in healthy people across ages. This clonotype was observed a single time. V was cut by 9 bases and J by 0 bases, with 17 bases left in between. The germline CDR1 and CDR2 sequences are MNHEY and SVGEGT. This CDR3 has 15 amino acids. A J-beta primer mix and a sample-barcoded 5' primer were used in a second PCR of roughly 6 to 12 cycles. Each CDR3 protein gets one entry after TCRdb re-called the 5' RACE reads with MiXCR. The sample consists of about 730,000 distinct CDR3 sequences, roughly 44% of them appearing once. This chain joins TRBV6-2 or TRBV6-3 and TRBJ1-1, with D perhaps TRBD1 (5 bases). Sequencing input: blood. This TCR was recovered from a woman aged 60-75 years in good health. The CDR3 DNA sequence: TGTGCCAGTGGAAGTATAGGGGCCATGAACACTGAAGCTTTCTTT. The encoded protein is CASGSIGAMNTEAFF.